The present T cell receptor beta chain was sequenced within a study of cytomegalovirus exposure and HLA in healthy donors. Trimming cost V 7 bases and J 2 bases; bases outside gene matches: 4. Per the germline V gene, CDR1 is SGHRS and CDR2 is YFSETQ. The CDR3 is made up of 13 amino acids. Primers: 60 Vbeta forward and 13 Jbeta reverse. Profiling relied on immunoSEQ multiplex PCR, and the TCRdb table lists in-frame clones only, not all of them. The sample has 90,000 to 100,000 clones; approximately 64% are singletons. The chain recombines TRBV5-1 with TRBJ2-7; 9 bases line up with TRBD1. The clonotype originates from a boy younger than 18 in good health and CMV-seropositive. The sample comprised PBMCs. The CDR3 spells CASGTGGTYEQYF. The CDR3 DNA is TGCGCCAGCGGAACAGGGGGCACCTACGAGCAGTACTTC. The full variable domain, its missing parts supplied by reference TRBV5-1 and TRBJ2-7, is KAGVTQTPRYLIKTRGQQVTLSCSPISGHRSVSWYQQTPGQGLQFLFEYFSETQRNKGNFPGRFSGRQFSNSRSEMNVSTLELGDSALYLCASGTGGTYEQYFGPGTRLTVT.